A selection of T cell receptor beta chains follows, all from one sample in a study of T cell responses to AZD1222 COVID-19 vaccine. Profiling relied on immunoSEQ multiplex PCR, and the TCRdb table lists in-frame clones only, not all of them. The table includes just under 75,000 clones, around 81% detected once. The sequencing used peripheral blood, collected 28 days after the second AZD1222 dose. The receptors were gathered from an adult who received the AZD1222 COVID-19 vaccine. Both conserved end residues are part of each CDR3. The order of the fields is V gene, clone size, D gene, J gene, CDR3 protein, CDR3 DNA. The D gene is left open where the match is weak. Only part of the rows carry a size: once, few, many, or a class if the clone is expanded.

V gene: TRBV5-5
clone size: few
D gene: TRBD2
J gene: TRBJ2-7
CDR3 protein: CASSFGGVAGAYEQYF
CDR3 DNA: TGTGCCAGCAGCTTCGGGGGTGTAGCGGGGGCCTACGAGCAGTACTTC

V gene: TRBV7-9
clone size: NA
D gene: TRBD1
J gene: TRBJ2-7
CDR3 protein: CASSFTGTGVREQYF
CDR3 DNA: TGTGCCAGCAGCTTTACTGGGACAGGGGTGAGGGAGCAGTACTTC

V gene: TRBV7-2
clone size: few
D gene: NA
J gene: TRBJ1-1
CDR3 protein: CASSYQGRFDEAFF
CDR3 DNA: TGTGCCAGCAGCTACCAGGGGAGATTCGATGAAGCTTTCTTT

V gene: TRBV9
clone size: NA
D gene: TRBD2
J gene: TRBJ2-3
CDR3 protein: CASSRTSGGHDTQYF
CDR3 DNA: TGTGCCAGCAGCAGGACTAGCGGGGGTCACGATACGCAGTATTTT

V gene: TRBV28
clone size: NA
D gene: TRBD1
J gene: TRBJ2-3
CDR3 protein: CASSSSRDRGLADTQYF
CDR3 DNA: TGTGCCAGCAGTTCATCCCGGGACAGGGGATTGGCAGATACGCAGTATTTT

V gene: TRBV6-5
clone size: NA
D gene: NA
J gene: TRBJ2-2
CDR3 protein: CASSYRATGELFF
CDR3 DNA: TGTGCCAGCAGTTACAGGGCAACCGGGGAGCTGTTTTTT

V gene: TRBV24-1
clone size: once
D gene: TRBD1
J gene: TRBJ2-5
CDR3 protein: CATGGQETQYF
CDR3 DNA: TGTGCCACAGGGGGCCAGGAGACCCAGTACTTC

V gene: TRBV27
clone size: NA
D gene: TRBD1
J gene: TRBJ1-6
CDR3 protein: CASRRGTGGGNSPLHF
CDR3 DNA: TGTGCCAGCCGAAGGGGGACAGGGGGGGGTAATTCACCCCTCCACTTT

V gene: TRBV27
clone size: NA
D gene: TRBD1
J gene: TRBJ2-1
CDR3 protein: CASSFPGGQGAFF
CDR3 DNA: TGTGCCAGCAGTTTCCCCGGGGGACAGGGGGCGTTCTTC

V gene: TRBV24-1
clone size: NA
D gene: TRBD2
J gene: TRBJ2-3
CDR3 protein: CATSDNGLASDTQYF
CDR3 DNA: TGTGCCACCAGTGACAATGGACTAGCTTCAGATACGCAGTATTTT

V gene: TRBV5-1
clone size: once
D gene: NA
J gene: TRBJ2-5
CDR3 protein: CASSLARGLAGRQETQYF
CDR3 DNA: TGCGCCAGCAGCTTGGCCAGGGGGCTAGCGGGACGACAAGAGACCCAGTACTTC

V gene: TRBV6-5
clone size: NA
D gene: NA
J gene: TRBJ1-2
CDR3 protein: CASRKESGVQGYTF
CDR3 DNA: TGTGCCAGCAGAAAGGAGTCAGGGGTTCAGGGCTACACCTTC

V gene: TRBV6-5
clone size: NA
D gene: NA
J gene: TRBJ1-6
CDR3 protein: CAQGPRPLHF
CDR3 DNA: TGTGCGCAGGGGCCCCGACCCCTCCACTTT

V gene: TRBV11-3
clone size: NA
D gene: TRBD2
J gene: TRBJ2-5
CDR3 protein: CASSPNSGLAGETQYF
CDR3 DNA: TGTGCCAGCAGCCCAAACTCTGGGTTAGCGGGAGAGACCCAGTACTTC

V gene: TRBV6-2/TRBV6-3
clone size: NA
D gene: TRBD2
J gene: TRBJ2-3
CDR3 protein: CASSYLAGELKTDTQYF
CDR3 DNA: TGTGCCAGCAGTTACTTAGCGGGAGAGCTGAAGACAGATACGCAGTATTTT

V gene: TRBV28
clone size: NA
D gene: TRBD1
J gene: TRBJ1-3
CDR3 protein: CASSPAGTASSGNTIYF
CDR3 DNA: TGTGCCAGCAGTCCGGCCGGGACAGCCAGCTCTGGAAACACCATATATTTT

V gene: TRBV5-4
clone size: NA
D gene: TRBD1
J gene: TRBJ2-7
CDR3 protein: CASSSDRAPEQYF
CDR3 DNA: TGTGCCAGCAGCTCGGACAGGGCTCCCGAGCAGTACTTC

V gene: TRBV30
clone size: NA
D gene: NA
J gene: TRBJ1-4
CDR3 protein: CAWSVPGFNEKLFF
CDR3 DNA: TGTGCCTGGAGTGTCCCTGGGTTTAATGAAAAACTGTTTTTT

V gene: TRBV30
clone size: few
D gene: NA
J gene: TRBJ1-1
CDR3 protein: CAWTPGGGWTEAFF
CDR3 DNA: TGTGCCTGGACCCCGGGTGGGGGTTGGACTGAAGCTTTCTTT

V gene: TRBV27
clone size: once
D gene: NA
J gene: TRBJ1-1
CDR3 protein: CASGRERGNTEAFF
CDR3 DNA: TGTGCCAGCGGCAGGGAACGGGGGAACACTGAAGCTTTCTTT

V gene: TRBV15
clone size: NA
D gene: NA
J gene: TRBJ1-1
CDR3 protein: CATSEPGGANDEAFF
CDR3 DNA: TGTGCCACCAGCGAACCAGGTGGGGCGAACGATGAAGCTTTCTTT

V gene: TRBV6-5
clone size: NA
D gene: NA
J gene: TRBJ1-1
CDR3 protein: CASSRTGGSTEAFF
CDR3 DNA: TGTGCCAGCAGTCGAACGGGGGGTAGCACTGAAGCTTTCTTT

V gene: TRBV7-9
clone size: NA
D gene: NA
J gene: TRBJ2-3
CDR3 protein: CASSLAGPSTDTQYF
CDR3 DNA: TGTGCCAGCAGCTTAGCGGGACCAAGCACAGATACGCAGTATTTT

V gene: TRBV28
clone size: NA
D gene: NA
J gene: TRBJ1-6
CDR3 protein: CASSSPREDSPLHF
CDR3 DNA: TGTGCCAGCAGTTCACCCAGGGAGGATTCACCCCTCCACTTT

V gene: TRBV7-8
clone size: NA
D gene: NA
J gene: TRBJ1-5
CDR3 protein: CASSLSNSNQPQHF
CDR3 DNA: TGTGCCAGCAGCTTATCCAATAGCAATCAGCCCCAGCATTTT

V gene: TRBV19
clone size: NA
D gene: NA
J gene: TRBJ2-7
CDR3 protein: CASSGVSYEQYF
CDR3 DNA: TGTGCCAGTAGTGGGGTTTCCTACGAGCAGTACTTC

V gene: TRBV12-3/TRBV12-4
clone size: NA
D gene: NA
J gene: TRBJ2-7
CDR3 protein: CASSGDRTYEQYF
CDR3 DNA: TGTGCCAGCAGTGGGGACCGAACCTACGAGCAGTACTTC

V gene: TRBV5-6
clone size: NA
D gene: NA
J gene: TRBJ1-1
CDR3 protein: CASSFGGVGNTEAFF
CDR3 DNA: TGTGCCAGCAGCTTCGGGGGGGTCGGGAACACTGAAGCTTTCTTT

V gene: TRBV27
clone size: once
D gene: NA
J gene: TRBJ1-6
CDR3 protein: CASRGSGGQVNSPLHF
CDR3 DNA: TGTGCCAGCAGGGGATCTGGGGGGCAGGTTAATTCACCCCTCCACTTT

V gene: TRBV4-1
clone size: NA
D gene: TRBD2
J gene: TRBJ2-5
CDR3 protein: CASSQPGLAGWETQYF
CDR3 DNA: TGCGCCAGCAGCCAACCAGGACTAGCGGGTTGGGAGACCCAGTACTTC

V gene: TRBV5-5
clone size: NA
D gene: NA
J gene: TRBJ1-2
CDR3 protein: CASSLDRDGYTF
CDR3 DNA: TGTGCCAGCAGCTTGGACAGGGATGGCTACACCTTC

V gene: TRBV7-3
clone size: NA
D gene: TRBD1
J gene: TRBJ1-1
CDR3 protein: CASSLQGDTEAFF
CDR3 DNA: TGTGCCAGCAGCTTACAGGGGGACACTGAAGCTTTCTTT

V gene: TRBV1
clone size: NA
D gene: NA
J gene: TRBJ2-3
CDR3 protein: CTSSPRWRGGSTDTQYF
CDR3 DNA: TGCACCAGCAGCCCCCGGTGGCGGGGGGGTAGCACAGATACGCAGTATTTT

V gene: TRBV11-3
clone size: few
D gene: NA
J gene: TRBJ2-2
CDR3 protein: CASSLDAQTGELFF
CDR3 DNA: TGTGCCAGCAGCTTAGATGCCCAGACCGGGGAGCTGTTTTTT

V gene: TRBV3-1/TRBV3-2
clone size: NA
D gene: NA
J gene: TRBJ2-7
CDR3 protein: CASSQYHEQYF
CDR3 DNA: TGTGCCAGCAGCCAATATCACGAGCAGTACTTC

V gene: TRBV5-6
clone size: NA
D gene: NA
J gene: TRBJ1-3
CDR3 protein: CASSRRTVGNTIYF
CDR3 DNA: TGTGCCAGCAGCAGACGGACGGTTGGAAACACCATATATTTT

V gene: TRBV7-2
clone size: NA
D gene: TRBD2
J gene: TRBJ2-5
CDR3 protein: CASSLVSSGGETQYF
CDR3 DNA: TGTGCCAGCAGCTTAGTATCTAGCGGGGGGGAGACCCAGTACTTC

V gene: TRBV5-1
clone size: NA
D gene: NA
J gene: TRBJ2-1
CDR3 protein: CASSLGPTYNEQFF
CDR3 DNA: TGCGCCAGCAGCTTGGGGCCTACATACAATGAGCAGTTCTTC

V gene: TRBV6-1
clone size: NA
D gene: TRBD1
J gene: TRBJ2-7
CDR3 protein: CASSDIRTGGREQYF
CDR3 DNA: TGTGCCAGCAGTGACATTAGGACAGGGGGCCGGGAGCAGTACTTC